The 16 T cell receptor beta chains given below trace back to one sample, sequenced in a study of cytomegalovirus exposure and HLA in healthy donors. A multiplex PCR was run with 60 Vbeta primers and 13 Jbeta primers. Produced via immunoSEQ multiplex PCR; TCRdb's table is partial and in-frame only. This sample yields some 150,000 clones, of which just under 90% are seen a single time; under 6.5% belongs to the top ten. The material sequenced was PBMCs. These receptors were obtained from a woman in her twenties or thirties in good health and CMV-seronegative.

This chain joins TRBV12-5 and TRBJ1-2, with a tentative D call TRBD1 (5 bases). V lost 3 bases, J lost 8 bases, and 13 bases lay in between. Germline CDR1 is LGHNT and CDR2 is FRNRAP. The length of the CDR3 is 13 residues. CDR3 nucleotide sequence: TGTGCTAGTGGTTTCAACAGGTGCTGGGGCTACACCTTC. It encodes CASGFNRCWGYTF.

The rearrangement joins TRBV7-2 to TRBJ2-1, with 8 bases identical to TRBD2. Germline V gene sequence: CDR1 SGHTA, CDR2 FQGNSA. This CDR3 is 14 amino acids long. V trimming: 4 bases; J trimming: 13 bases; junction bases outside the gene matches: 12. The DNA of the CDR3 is TGTGCCAGCAGCTCAGTCCCGGGGGGGGCTAACCAGTTCTTC. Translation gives CASSSVPGGANQFF.

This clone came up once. The CDR3 protein is CASSLQNAYGYTF. CDR3 DNA: TGTGCCAGCAGTCTACAGAACGCCTATGGCTACACCTTC. V gene TRBV28 combines with J gene TRBJ1-2; no firm D call. V lost 5 bases and J 4 bases, leaving 11 bases between the germline ends. This CDR3 comprises 13 residues. Germline assignment: CDR1 MDHEN and CDR2 SYDVKM.

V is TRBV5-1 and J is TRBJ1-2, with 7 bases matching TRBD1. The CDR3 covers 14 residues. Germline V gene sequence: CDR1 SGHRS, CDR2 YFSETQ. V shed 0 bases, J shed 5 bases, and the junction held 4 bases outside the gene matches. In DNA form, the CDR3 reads TGCGCCAGCAGCTTGGGGGGACAGCCTTATGGCTACACCTTC. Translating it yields CASSLGGQPYGYTF.

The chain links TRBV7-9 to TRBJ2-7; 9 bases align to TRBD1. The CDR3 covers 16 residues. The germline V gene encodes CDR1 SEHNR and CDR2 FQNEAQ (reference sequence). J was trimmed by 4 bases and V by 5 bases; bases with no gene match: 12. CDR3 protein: CASSPRGDRERYEQYF. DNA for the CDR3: TGTGCCAGCAGCCCTAGAGGGGACAGGGAACGGTACGAGCAGTACTTC.

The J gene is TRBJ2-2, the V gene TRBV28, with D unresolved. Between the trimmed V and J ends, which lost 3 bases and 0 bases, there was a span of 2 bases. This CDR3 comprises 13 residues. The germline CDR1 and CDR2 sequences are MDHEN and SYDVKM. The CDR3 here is CASSFTNTGELFF. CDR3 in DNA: TGTGCCAGCAGTTTCACGAACACCGGGGAGCTGTTTTTT.

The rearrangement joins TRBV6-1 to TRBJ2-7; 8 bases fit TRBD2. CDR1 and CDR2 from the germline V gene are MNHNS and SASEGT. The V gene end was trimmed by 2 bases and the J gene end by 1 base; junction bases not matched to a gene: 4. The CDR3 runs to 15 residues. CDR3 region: CASSEWPSGSYEQYF. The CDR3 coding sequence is TGTGCCAGCAGTGAATGGCCTAGCGGGTCCTACGAGCAGTACTTC.

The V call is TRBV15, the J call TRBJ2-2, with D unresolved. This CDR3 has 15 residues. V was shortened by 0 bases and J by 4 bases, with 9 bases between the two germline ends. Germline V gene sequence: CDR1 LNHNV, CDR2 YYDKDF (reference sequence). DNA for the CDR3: TGTGCCACCAGCAGAGACGACCGCGGCACCGGGGAGCTGTTTTTT. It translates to CATSRDDRGTGELFF.

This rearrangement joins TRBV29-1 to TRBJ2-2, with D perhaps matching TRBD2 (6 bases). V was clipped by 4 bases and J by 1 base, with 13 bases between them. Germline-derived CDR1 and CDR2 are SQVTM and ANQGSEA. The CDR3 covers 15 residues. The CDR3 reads CSVAVLRENTGELFF. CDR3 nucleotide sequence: TGCAGCGTTGCCGTCTTGCGGGAGAACACCGGGGAGCTGTTTTTT.

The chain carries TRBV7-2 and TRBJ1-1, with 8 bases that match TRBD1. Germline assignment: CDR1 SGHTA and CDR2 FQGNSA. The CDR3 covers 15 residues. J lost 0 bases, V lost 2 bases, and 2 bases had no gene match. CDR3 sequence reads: CASSLRQGMNTEAFF. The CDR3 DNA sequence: TGTGCCAGCAGCTTAAGACAGGGGATGAACACTGAAGCTTTCTTT.

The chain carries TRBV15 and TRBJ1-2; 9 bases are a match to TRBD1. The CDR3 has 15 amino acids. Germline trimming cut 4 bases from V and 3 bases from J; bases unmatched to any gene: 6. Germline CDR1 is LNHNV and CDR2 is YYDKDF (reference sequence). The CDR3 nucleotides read TGTGCCACCAGCACATACAGGGGGCGCGACTATGGCTACACCTTC. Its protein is CATSTYRGRDYGYTF.

CDR3 coding DNA: TGTGCCAGCGGGCTGGGGGGGGGCACAGATACGCAGTATTTT. This sequence encodes CASGLGGGTDTQYF. The chain employs TRBV9 and TRBJ2-3; TRBD2 matches at 7 bases. Looked up from germline, CDR1 is SGDLS and CDR2 is YYNGEE. The V segment lost 7 bases and the J segment 1 base; nucleotides outside the gene matches: 6. This CDR3 has 14 residues.

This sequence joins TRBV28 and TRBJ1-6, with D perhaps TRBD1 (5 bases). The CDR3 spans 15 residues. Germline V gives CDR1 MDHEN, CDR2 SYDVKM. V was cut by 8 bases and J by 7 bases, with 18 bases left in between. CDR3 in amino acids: CASGVGGARNSPLHF. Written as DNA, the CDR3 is TGTGCCAGCGGCGTGGGTGGGGCGCGAAATTCACCCCTCCACTTT.

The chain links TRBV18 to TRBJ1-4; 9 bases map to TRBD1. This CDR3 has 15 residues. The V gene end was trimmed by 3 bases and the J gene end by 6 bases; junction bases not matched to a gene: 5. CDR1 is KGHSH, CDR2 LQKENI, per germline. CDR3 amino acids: CASSPWTGVDEKLFF. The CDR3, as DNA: TGTGCCAGCTCACCCTGGACAGGGGTGGATGAAAAACTGTTTTTT.

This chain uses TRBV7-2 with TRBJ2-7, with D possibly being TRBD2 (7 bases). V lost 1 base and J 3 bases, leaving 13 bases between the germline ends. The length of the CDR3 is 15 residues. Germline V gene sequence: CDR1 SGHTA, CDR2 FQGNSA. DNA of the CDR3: TGTGCCAGCAGCTTAGGAGGGGGGGGCGGCTACGAGCAGTACTTC. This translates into CASSLGGGGGYEQYF.

CDR3 loop: CASSLRRTGNEKLFF. The CDR3 DNA reads TGTGCCAGCAGCTTACGACGAACAGGAAATGAAAAACTGTTTTTT. The rearrangement joins TRBV7-9 to TRBJ1-4; D might be TRBD1 (5 bases). The CDR3 extends over 15 amino acids. Germline values: CDR1 SEHNR, CDR2 FQNEAQ (reference sequence). Trimming stripped 2 bases from V and 5 bases from J, with 12 bases between.